Listed here are 18 T cell receptor beta chains from one sample, sequenced in a study of blood T cell repertoires in COVID-19. Only in-frame clones appear in the TCRdb table, and some are missing; sequencing was by immunoSEQ multiplex PCR. Of 350,000 to 400,000 clones in the sample, more than 75% were seen once. The sample comprised PBMCs or T cells enriched from blood (not recorded which). The receptors originated from a middle-aged man in a cohort exposed to, infected with or recovered from COVID-19 (not recorded which).

The chain employs TRBV6-1 and TRBJ2-2; 10 nucleotides align to TRBD2. Germline lookup yields CDR1 MNHNS and CDR2 SASEGT. The V and J ends lost 2 bases and 4 bases, in that order; junction bases with no gene match: 7. The CDR3 loop spans 17 amino acids. The CDR3 is CASSEILASGSTGELFF. CDR3 sequence (DNA): TGTGCCAGCAGTGAAATTTTGGCTAGCGGGAGCACCGGGGAGCTGTTTTTT.

This rearrangement joins TRBV6-5 to TRBJ1-2, with TRBD1 identical over 10 bases. Germline V lookup: CDR1 MNHEY, CDR2 SVGAGI. The junction had 2 bases not matched to a gene; V was cut back by 0 bases and J by 4 bases. The CDR3 sequence is 15 residues long. The CDR3 reads CASSYSGQGVYGYTF. For the CDR3, the DNA is TGTGCCAGCAGTTACTCCGGACAGGGGGTCTATGGCTACACCTTC.

The CDR3 is CANSGSSNEQFF. The CDR3, as DNA: TGTGCCAACAGCGGGAGTTCCAATGAGCAGTTCTTC. The chain combines TRBV2 with TRBJ2-1; 8 nucleotides line up with TRBD2. CDR3 size: 12 residues. The germline CDR1 and CDR2 sequences are SNHLY and FYNNEI. Trimming cost V 10 bases and J 6 bases; bases outside gene matches: 5. Full variable domain (remainder filled in from reference TRBV2 and TRBJ2-1): EPEVTQTPSHQVTQMGQEVILRCVPISNHLYFYWYRQILGQKVEFLVSFYNNEISEKSEIFDDQFSVERPDGSNFTLKIRSTKLEDSAMYFCANSGSSNEQFFGPGTRLTVL.

The CDR3 DNA reads as TGTGCCACCAGCAGAGGGTCCGGACTAGCGACAAACAATGAGCAGTTCTTC. This sequence encodes CATSRGSGLATNNEQFF. The rearrangement joins TRBV15 to TRBJ2-1; 9 nucleotides agree with TRBD2. J lost 5 bases, V lost 1 base, and 9 bases had no gene match. The CDR3 spans 17 residues. The V gene's germline CDR1 is LNHNV and CDR2 YYDKDF (reference sequence).

J is TRBJ1-2 and V is TRBV28; D ambiguous. The CDR3 extends over 11 amino acids. V dropped 5 bases and J dropped 3 bases, with 4 bases sitting between them. Germline loops: CDR1 MDHEN, CDR2 SYDVKM. CDR3 sequence: CASSRDYGYTF. As DNA, the CDR3 is TGTGCCAGCAGTCGAGACTATGGCTACACCTTC.

The V gene is TRBV5-6, the J gene TRBJ1-3, with D tentatively TRBD1 (6 bases). This CDR3 spans 16 amino acids. V lost 4 bases to trimming and J lost 4 bases, with 18 bases between them. Germline-derived CDR1 and CDR2 are SGHDT and YYEEEE. Written as DNA, the CDR3 is TGTGCCAGCAGCCTCCGCGGGGGGCCCGGGGGAAACACCATATATTTT. Its translation: CASSLRGGPGGNTIYF.

CDR3 loop: CASRPLGEASYEQYF. Written as DNA, the CDR3 is TGTGCCAGCAGGCCCCTAGGGGAAGCCTCCTACGAGCAGTACTTC. This chain uses TRBV28 with TRBJ2-7; D is possibly TRBD1 (5 bases). This CDR3 has 15 amino acids. Deletions cut 6 bases from V and 0 bases from J, with 15 bases between. Germline-derived CDR1 and CDR2 are MDHEN and SYDVKM.

Only one count was recorded for this clone. The chain uses TRBV7-6 and TRBJ1-4, with D possibly TRBD1 on 5 matching bases. Trimming removed 0 bases at V and 8 bases at J, with 13 bases between. CDR1 is SGHVS and CDR2 is FNYEAQ in the germline V gene. This CDR3 has 15 residues. CDR3 protein: CASSLASGVGEKLFF. The CDR3 nucleotides read TGTGCCAGCAGCTTAGCTTCGGGGGTAGGCGAAAAACTGTTTTTT. Supplemented by reference TRBV7-6 and TRBJ1-4, the full variable domain reads GAGVSQSPRYKVTKRGQDVALRCDPISGHVSLYWYRQALGQGPEFLTYFNYEAQQDKSGLPNDRFSAERPEGSISTLTIQRTEQRDSAMYRCASSLASGVGEKLFFGSGTQLSVL.

The chain joins TRBV5-8 to TRBJ1-6; D is possibly TRBD1 (5 bases). The CDR3 spans 15 residues. Trimming left V 6 bases short and J 2 bases short, with 12 bases between. The germline V gene has CDR1 SGHTS and CDR2 YDEGEE. DNA for the CDR3: TGTGCCAGCACCGCGGGGGAAGCCTATAATTCACCCCTCCACTTT. It yields the protein CASTAGEAYNSPLHF.

The chain employs TRBV6-5 and TRBJ2-7, with D possibly TRBD1 on 5 matching bases. The CDR3 has 15 amino acids. Germline-derived CDR1 and CDR2 are MNHEY and SVGAGI. Trimming shortened V by 6 bases and J by 2 bases, and 17 bases separated the two germline ends. The CDR3 DNA follows: TGTGCCAGCAGAACAGACAGAGAACGAACCTACGAGCAGTACTTC. This codes for CASRTDRERTYEQYF.

The rearrangement joins TRBV30 to TRBJ1-3; D remains unclear. There are 15 residues in the CDR3. Germline CDR1 is GTSNPN and CDR2 is SVGIG (reference sequence). Trimming left V 3 bases short and J 0 bases short, with 12 bases between. The CDR3 is CAWSGRLNSGNTIYF. The DNA for the CDR3 is TGTGCCTGGAGCGGCAGGCTTAACTCTGGAAACACCATATATTTT.

This chain links TRBV7-3 with TRBJ1-2; D may be TRBD1 (5 bases). V gave up 1 base and J gave up 3 bases, with 9 bases separating them. Germline CDR1 and CDR2: SGHTA and FQGTGA. The CDR3 covers 14 residues. Here the CDR3 reads CASSLKGRDYGYTF. The CDR3 bases are TGTGCCAGCAGCTTAAAGGGCAGGGACTATGGCTACACCTTC. The full variable domain, its missing parts supplied by reference TRBV7-3 and TRBJ1-2, is GAGVSQTPSNKVTEKGKYVELRCDPISGHTALYWYRQSLGQGPEFLIYFQGTGAADDSGLPNDRFFAVRPEGSVSTLKIQRTERGDSAVYLCASSLKGRDYGYTFGSGTRLTVV.

The V gene is TRBV7-3, the J gene TRBJ1-2, with D possibly TRBD1 on 5 matching bases. This CDR3 spans 13 amino acids. V was pared by 5 bases and J by 9 bases, with 16 bases between. Germline CDR1 is SGHTA and CDR2 is FQGTGA. The CDR3 region is CASSPDIGARYTF. As DNA, the CDR3 is TGTGCCAGCAGCCCAGACATTGGGGCTCGCTACACCTTC.

This chain uses TRBV29-1 with TRBJ2-1; TRBD2 agrees at 7 bases. Trimming removed 7 bases from V and 6 bases from J; junction bases left unmatched: 6. The CDR3 runs 12 residues. CDR1 SQVTM and CDR2 ANQGSEA come from the germline V gene. CDR3 coding DNA: TGCAGCGCTCGACTAGCTCTCAATGAGCAGTTCTTC. This translates into CSARLALNEQFF.

The rearrangement joins TRBV29-1 to TRBJ2-1; 12 bases are shared with TRBD2. Germline CDR1 is SQVTM and CDR2 is ANQGSEA. The V and J ends lost 4 bases and 15 bases, in that order; junction bases with no gene match: 7. The CDR3 has 12 amino acids. The CDR3 here is CSVGTSGMMLFF. In DNA, the CDR3 is TGCAGCGTTGGGACTAGCGGGATGATGTTGTTCTTC.

The chain carries TRBV7-9 and TRBJ2-3; D remains ambiguous. Germline V gene sequence: CDR1 SEHNR, CDR2 FQNEAQ (reference sequence). This CDR3 has 12 residues. V lost 8 bases to trimming and J lost 2 bases, with 8 bases between them. The CDR3 spells CASSLPTDTQYF. As DNA, the CDR3 is TGTGCCAGCTCCCTACCCACAGATACGCAGTATTTT.

CDR3: CATGTGGSGELFF. The DNA for the CDR3 is TGTGCTACCGGGACAGGGGGCTCCGGGGAGCTGTTTTTT. The V gene is TRBV2, the J gene TRBJ2-2; 12 bases are a match to TRBD1. Per germline, CDR1 SNHLY and CDR2 FYNNEI. The CDR3 length is 13 residues.

The V gene is TRBV7-2, the J gene TRBJ2-5; D may be TRBD2 (5 bases). V was shortened by 5 bases and J by 3 bases, with 13 bases between the two germline ends. The germline V gene has CDR1 SGHTA and CDR2 FQGNSA. The CDR3 is 14 residues long. The chain's CDR3 is CASSLVTGKETQYF. For the CDR3, the DNA is TGTGCCAGCAGCCTCGTGACGGGAAAAGAGACCCAGTACTTC.